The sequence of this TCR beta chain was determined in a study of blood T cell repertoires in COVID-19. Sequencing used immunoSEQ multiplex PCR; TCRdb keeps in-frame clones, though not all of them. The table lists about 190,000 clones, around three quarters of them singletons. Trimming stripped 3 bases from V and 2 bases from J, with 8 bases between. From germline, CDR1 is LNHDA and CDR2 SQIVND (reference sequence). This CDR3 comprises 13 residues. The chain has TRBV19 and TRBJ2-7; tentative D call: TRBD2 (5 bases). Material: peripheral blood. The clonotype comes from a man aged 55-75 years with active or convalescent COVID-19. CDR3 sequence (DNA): TGTGCCAGTAGTATCGGGATGACCTACGAGCAGTACTTC. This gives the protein CASSIGMTYEQYF.